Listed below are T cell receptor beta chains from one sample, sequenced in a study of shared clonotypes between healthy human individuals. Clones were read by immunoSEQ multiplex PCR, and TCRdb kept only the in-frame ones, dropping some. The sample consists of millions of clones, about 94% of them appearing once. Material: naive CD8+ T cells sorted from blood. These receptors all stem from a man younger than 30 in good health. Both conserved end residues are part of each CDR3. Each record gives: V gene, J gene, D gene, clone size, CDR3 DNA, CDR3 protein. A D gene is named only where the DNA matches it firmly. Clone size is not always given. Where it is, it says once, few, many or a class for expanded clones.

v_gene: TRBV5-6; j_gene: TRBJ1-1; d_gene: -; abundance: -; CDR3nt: TGTGCCAGCAGCCCGACGGGGATGGGGGCTTTCTTT; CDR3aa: CASSPTGMGAFF
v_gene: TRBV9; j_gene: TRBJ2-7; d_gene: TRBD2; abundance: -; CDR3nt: TGTGCCAGCAGCCCTACTAGCGGGGGGCTAAGGGACGAGCAGTACTTC; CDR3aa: CASSPTSGGLRDEQYF
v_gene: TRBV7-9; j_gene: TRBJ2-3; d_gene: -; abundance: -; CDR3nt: TGTGCCAGCAGGTTATTAACTAGCACAGATACGCAGTATTTT; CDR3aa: CASRLLTSTDTQYF
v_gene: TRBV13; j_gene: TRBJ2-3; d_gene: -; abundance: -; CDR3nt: TGTGCCAGCAGCCTCGGAGGGGTAACAGATACGCAGTATTTT; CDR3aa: CASSLGGVTDTQYF
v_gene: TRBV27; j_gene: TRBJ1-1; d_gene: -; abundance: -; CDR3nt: TGTGCCAGCAGTTTCTCTCCAAACACTGAAGCTTTCTTT; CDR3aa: CASSFSPNTEAFF
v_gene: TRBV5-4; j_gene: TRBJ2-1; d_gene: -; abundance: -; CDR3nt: TGTGCCAGCAGCTGGGGGTCGAATGAGCAGTTCTTC; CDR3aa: CASSWGSNEQFF
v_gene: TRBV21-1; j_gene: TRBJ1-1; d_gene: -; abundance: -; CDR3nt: TGTGCCAGCAGCAAAGCGGGCACTGAAGCTTTCTTT; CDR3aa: CASSKAGTEAFF
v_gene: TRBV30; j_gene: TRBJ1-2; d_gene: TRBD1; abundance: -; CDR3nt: TGTGCCTGGAGTGGGACAGGGGGCCACAACTATGGCTACACCTTC; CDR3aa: CAWSGTGGHNYGYTF
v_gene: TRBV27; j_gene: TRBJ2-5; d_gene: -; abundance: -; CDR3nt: TGTGCCAGCAGATTCGGGGGGCTCCCAGAGACCCAGTACTTC; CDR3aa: CASRFGGLPETQYF
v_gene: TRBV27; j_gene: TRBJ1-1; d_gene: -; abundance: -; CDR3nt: TGTGCCAGCAGTTTAATAGGACACAACACTGAAGCTTTCTTT; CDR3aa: CASSLIGHNTEAFF
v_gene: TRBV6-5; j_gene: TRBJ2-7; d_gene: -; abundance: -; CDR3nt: TGTGCCAGCAGCTCCCGGGGGTTCGAGCAGTACTTC; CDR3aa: CASSSRGFEQYF
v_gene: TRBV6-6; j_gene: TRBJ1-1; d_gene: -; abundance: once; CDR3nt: TGTGCCAGCAGTACAGGGTATGGGAACACTGAAGCTTTCTTT; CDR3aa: CASSTGYGNTEAFF
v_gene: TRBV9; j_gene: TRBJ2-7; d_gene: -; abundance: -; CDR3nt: TGTGCCAGCAGCGTAGGCTCCAACAACGGGGAGCAGTACTTC; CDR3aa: CASSVGSNNGEQYF
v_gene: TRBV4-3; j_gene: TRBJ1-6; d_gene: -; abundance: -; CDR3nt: TGCGCCAGCAGCCAATACCTCACAGGGAGCTCCTATAATTCACCCCTCCACTTT; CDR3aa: CASSQYLTGSSYNSPLHF
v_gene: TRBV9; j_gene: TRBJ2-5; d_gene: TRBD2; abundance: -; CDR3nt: TGTGCCAGCAGCGTAGAAGGCGGGAGTGGGGAGACCCAGTACTTC; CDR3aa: CASSVEGGSGETQYF
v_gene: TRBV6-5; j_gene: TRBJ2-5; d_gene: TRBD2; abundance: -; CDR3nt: TGTGCCAGCAGTTACTCGGGAGGGTGGGAGACCCAGTACTTC; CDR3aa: CASSYSGGWETQYF
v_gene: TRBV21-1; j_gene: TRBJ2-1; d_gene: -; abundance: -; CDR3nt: TGTGCCAGTGCACAGGGCATCTCCTACAATGAGCAGTTCTTC; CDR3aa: CASAQGISYNEQFF
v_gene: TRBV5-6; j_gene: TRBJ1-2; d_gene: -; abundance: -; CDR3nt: TGTGCCAGCAGCTCCCCGGGGAACTTGGGCTACACCTTC; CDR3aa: CASSSPGNLGYTF
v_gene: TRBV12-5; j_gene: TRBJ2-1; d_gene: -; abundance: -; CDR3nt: TGTGCTAGTGGTTTGGTACAGGGACTTCAACTAACATTGGACAATGAGCAGTTCTTC; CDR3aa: CASGLVQGLQLTLDNEQFF
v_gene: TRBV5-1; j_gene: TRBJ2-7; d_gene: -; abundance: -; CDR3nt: TGCGCCAGCAGCTGGGCAGGTAGCTACGAGCAGTACTTC; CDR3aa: CASSWAGSYEQYF
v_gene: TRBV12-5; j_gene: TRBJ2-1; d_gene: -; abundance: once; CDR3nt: TGTGCTAGTGGTTTGGGCCCGGACGGTTACAATGAGCAGTTCTTC; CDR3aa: CASGLGPDGYNEQFF
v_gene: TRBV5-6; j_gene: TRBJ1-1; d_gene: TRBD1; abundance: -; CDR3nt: TGTGCCAGCAGCCCAGGGGACAGGGCGATTCCTAACACTGAAGCTTTCTTT; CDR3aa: CASSPGDRAIPNTEAFF
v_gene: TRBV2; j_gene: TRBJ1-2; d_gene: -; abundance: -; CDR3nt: TGTGCCAGCACCGAAGTGGGGGGCAGCTATGGCTACACCTTC; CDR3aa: CASTEVGGSYGYTF